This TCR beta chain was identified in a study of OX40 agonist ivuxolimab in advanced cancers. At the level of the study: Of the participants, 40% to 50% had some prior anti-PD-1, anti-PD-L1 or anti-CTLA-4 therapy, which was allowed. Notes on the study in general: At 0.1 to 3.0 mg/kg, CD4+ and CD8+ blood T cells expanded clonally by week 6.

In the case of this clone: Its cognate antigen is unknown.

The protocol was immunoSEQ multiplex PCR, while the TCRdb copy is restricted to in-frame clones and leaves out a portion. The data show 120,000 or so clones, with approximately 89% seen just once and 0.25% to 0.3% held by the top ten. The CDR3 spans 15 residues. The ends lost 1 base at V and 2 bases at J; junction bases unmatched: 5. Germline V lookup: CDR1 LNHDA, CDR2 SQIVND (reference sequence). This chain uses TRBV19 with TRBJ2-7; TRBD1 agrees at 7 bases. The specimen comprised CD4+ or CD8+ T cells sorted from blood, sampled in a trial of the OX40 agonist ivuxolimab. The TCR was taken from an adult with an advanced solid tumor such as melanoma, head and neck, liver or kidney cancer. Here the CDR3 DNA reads TGTGCCAGTAGTATAGTGGCAGGGGGTGCCTACGAGCAGTACTTC. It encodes CASSIVAGGAYEQYF.